In its sample, the clone carrying this T cell receptor (beta chain) was seen once. Its cognate antigen is unknown. This specimen comes from a study of high-grade serous ovarian cancer treatment subgroups. Study background: On average, more than 14,000 reads and 6,500 to 8,000 unique TCR beta rearrangements were obtained per sample.

Trimming stripped 0 bases from V and 1 base from J, with 11 bases between. From germline, CDR1 is LNHNV and CDR2 YYDKDF (reference sequence). The CDR3 length is 16 residues. The assay was immunoSEQ multiplex PCR, and TCRdb's table has in-frame clones only and misses some. The profile covers some 15,000 clones, with roughly nine tenths appearing a single time and approximately 6.3% taken by the ten largest. Study conclusions and caveats: TCR clonal relatedness correlated positively with neoantigen level. Repertoire similarity ranged roughly 0.11 to 0.8 between tumors of one patient. CDR1 and CDR2 were left unanalyzed; analyses focused on CDR3.

The tumor samples were collected prior to definitive surgery or chemotherapy. The TCR sequence derives from a human donor with high-grade serous ovarian cancer. The chain is built from TRBV15 and TRBJ2-3, with D tentatively TRBD1 or TRBD2 (6 bases each). The sequencing sample was made of tumor tissue. The DNA of the CDR3 is TGTGCCACCAGCAGAGATAGGGGGGCCGGCACAGATACGCAGTATTTT. This gives the protein CATSRDRGAGTDTQYF. Complete variable domain (other parts from reference TRBV15 and TRBJ2-3): DAMVIQNPRYQVTQFGKPVTLSCSQTLNHNVMYWYQQKSSQAPKLLFHYYDKDFNNEADTPDNFQSRRPNTSFCFLDIRSPGLGDTAMYLCATSRDRGAGTDTQYFGPGTRLTVL.